These T cell receptor beta chains were read from a single sample in a study of shared clonotypes between healthy human individuals. Sequencing used immunoSEQ multiplex PCR; TCRdb keeps in-frame clones, though not all of them. The table lists about 330,000 clones, roughly 70% of them singletons. Specimen: memory CD4+ T cells sorted from blood. The receptors stem from a man aged 25 to 40 in good health. Each CDR3 is given with its conserved first and last residue. The order of the fields is clone size, V gene, CDR3 protein. Where a row states a size, it is once, few, many or the class of an expanded clone; other rows omit it.

size: .
V: TRBV4-2
CDR3: CASSQDTWESSYEQYF

size: .
V: TRBV5-1
CDR3: CASSYRTSFTDTQYF

size: .
V: TRBV5-1
CDR3: CASSLLGASNAFF

size: .
V: TRBV9
CDR3: CASSASGARAGGQDTQYF

size: .
V: TRBV29-1
CDR3: CSVVVPQPTNTEAFF

size: few
V: TRBV6-1
CDR3: CASTRQTNTGELFF

size: .
V: TRBV7-2
CDR3: CASSPKAPGLGAYEQYF

size: .
V: TRBV29-1
CDR3: CSVNVGILSIYEQYF

size: .
V: TRBV19
CDR3: CASTSMGLGIQPQHF

size: few
V: TRBV27
CDR3: CASSLGATGPSTGELFF

size: .
V: TRBV5-1
CDR3: CASSLGWGIDTQYF

size: .
V: TRBV4-1
CDR3: CASSQVWGAIQPQHF